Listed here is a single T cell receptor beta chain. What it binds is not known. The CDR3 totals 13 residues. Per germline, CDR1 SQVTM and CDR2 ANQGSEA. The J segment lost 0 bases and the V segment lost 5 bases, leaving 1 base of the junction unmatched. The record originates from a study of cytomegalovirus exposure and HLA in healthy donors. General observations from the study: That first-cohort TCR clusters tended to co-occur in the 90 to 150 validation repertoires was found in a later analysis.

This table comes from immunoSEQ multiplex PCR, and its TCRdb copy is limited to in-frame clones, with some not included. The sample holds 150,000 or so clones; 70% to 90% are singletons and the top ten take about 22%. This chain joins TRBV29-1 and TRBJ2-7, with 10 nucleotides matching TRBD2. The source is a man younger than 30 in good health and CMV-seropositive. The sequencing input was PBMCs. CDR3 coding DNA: TGCAGCGTTAGCGGGAGGGCCTCCTACGAGCAGTACTTC. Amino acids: CSVSGRASYEQYF.